This T cell receptor beta chain was sequenced for a study of persistence of HIV-infected CD4 T cells. Study at large: The sample holds CD4+ T cells responsive to CMV or HIV-1 Gag.

Sequencing used immunoSEQ version 4 in survey mode. TCRdb keeps only in-frame clones here, not all; method: immunoSEQ multiplex PCR. The sample lists 25,000 to 30,000 clones; around four fifths were seen once. The stimulus was lysate of CMV-infected fibroblasts, approximately 9.7 ug/mL. Memory cells lacking CD40L and CD69 with high CD45RO were sorted. Inclusion required CMV-positive serology and CD4+ counts above 400 cells/uL. Anti-CD28/CD49d costimulation, CD40-blocking antibody and enfuvirtide were given to CD8-depleted PBMCs for approximately 18 hours. Study-wide points: CMV- and Gag-responding cells had lower TCRbeta richness than CD3/CD28-responding cells.

V was pared by 4 bases and J by 2 bases, with 8 bases between. CDR3 length: 13 residues. In germline, CDR1 is SGHDN, CDR2 FVKESK. This clone was seen only a few times. The antigen is not known. The sample was CD4+ T cells sorted from PBMCs after roughly 18-hour stimulation, taken from a patient who received antiretroviral therapy. The J gene is TRBJ1-1, the V gene TRBV14, with D possibly being TRBD1 (5 bases). The sequence derives from an adult woman with HIV who was CMV-seropositive. The CDR3 DNA sequence: TGTGCCAGCAGCCTGAGGGGTAACACTGAAGCTTTCTTT. Translated: CASSLRGNTEAFF.